The source of this TCR beta chain is a study of shared clonotypes between healthy human individuals. V was cut by 1 base and J by 6 bases, with 10 bases left in between. The CDR3 runs 14 residues. Germline values: CDR1 SGDLS, CDR2 YYNGEE. Some clones are missing from TCRdb's copy, which holds only in-frame ones; the method was immunoSEQ multiplex PCR. There are over a million clones in the sample; approximately 97% occur only once, and more than 0.9% lies in the top ten. Splitting of CD4+ cells produced CD45RA+ naive and CD45RA-negative memory subsets. This clonotype originated in a man aged 25 to 40 in good health. Sequencing was performed on naive CD4+ T cells sorted from blood. Subset defined: CD45RA+ positively selected. The chain employs TRBV9 and TRBJ2-2; tentative D call: TRBD1 (6 bases). CDR3 nucleotides: TGTGCCAGCAGCGTAACAGGGCGGTCCGGGGAGCTGTTTTTT. Encoded protein: CASSVTGRSGELFF.